This is a list of T cell receptor beta chains from one sample in a study of T cell responses to AZD1222 COVID-19 vaccine. TCRdb's copy holds only in-frame clones and misses some; the assay was immunoSEQ multiplex PCR. The table records over 140,000 clones, roughly 92% of them present only once. The input for sequencing was peripheral blood, taken on day 0 of AZD1222 vaccination. The receptors originated from an adult in good health. Both conserved end residues are part of each CDR3. D genes are given only for firm matches. Clone size, where shown, is once, few, many, or a class for clones that have expanded.

j_call,v_call,d_call,clone_size,cdr3_nt,cdr3_aa
TRBJ2-1,TRBV15,NA,NA,TGTGCCACCAGCACACAGATCGGAATCGCCGGTTCGTTGGTCTTC,CATSTQIGIAGSLVF
TRBJ1-1,TRBV2,NA,few,TGTGCCAGCAGGGAGGGAATGGGTGAAGCTTTCTTT,CASREGMGEAFF
TRBJ1-1,TRBV18,NA,NA,TGTGCCAGCTCCACCTTACAGGGGAACACTGAAGCTTTCTTT,CASSTLQGNTEAFF
TRBJ2-5,TRBV6-5,TRBD2,NA,TGTGCCAGCAGTTCCGGGACTAGCGGGAGAAAGACCCAGTACTTC,CASSSGTSGRKTQYF
TRBJ1-1,TRBV6-6,NA,NA,TGTGCCAGCATCGAGTTTGGGCGGGTAGCTTTCTTT,CASIEFGRVAFF
TRBJ2-3,TRBV29-1,NA,NA,TGCAGCGTGAGAGGGCAAGCGGGCACAGATACGCAGTATTTT,CSVRGQAGTDTQYF
TRBJ2-1,TRBV6-6,TRBD2,NA,TGTGCCAGCAGTCTGGGCGGGACTAGCTACAATGAGCAGTTCTTC,CASSLGGTSYNEQFF
TRBJ2-1,TRBV7-2,TRBD2,NA,TGTGCCAGCAGCGCACTAGCGGGGGGCCTCACTGAGCAGTTCTTC,CASSALAGGLTEQFF
TRBJ1-3,TRBV6-1,TRBD1,NA,TGTGCCAGCAGTGAATCAGGACAGGGACTCTCTGGAAACACCATATATTTT,CASSESGQGLSGNTIYF
TRBJ1-2,TRBV2,NA,NA,TGTGCCAGCAAGGACCTCTCGGGTGGCTACACCTTC,CASKDLSGGYTF
TRBJ2-7,TRBV28,TRBD1,NA,TGTGCCAGCAGTGAGGGGACAGGGCGAACCTACGAGCAGTACTTC,CASSEGTGRTYEQYF
TRBJ2-1,TRBV6-5,NA,NA,TGTGCCAGCAGTCCCCCAGGGGGGAGCTACAATGAGCAGTTCTTC,CASSPPGGSYNEQFF
TRBJ2-5,TRBV7-2,NA,once,TGTGCCAGCAGCTTAGGGGGGGGGCGAGAGACCCAGTACTTC,CASSLGGGRETQYF
TRBJ1-5,TRBV5-1,NA,NA,TGCGCCAGCAGCTTGACGACAGGCTTGAATCAGCCCCAGCATTTT,CASSLTTGLNQPQHF
TRBJ2-2,TRBV10-3,TRBD2,NA,TGTGCCATCGGGAGCGGGGGAAACACCGGGGAGCTGTTTTTT,CAIGSGGNTGELFF
TRBJ1-6,TRBV19,NA,NA,TGTGCCAGTAGTCCCCTGGGGTCTACCGCCAACTCCTATAATTCACCCCTCCACTTT,CASSPLGSTANSYNSPLHF
TRBJ1-6,TRBV5-4,NA,NA,TGTGCCAGCAGCTTGGACGGTAGCGCCGATTATAATTCACCCCTCCACTTT,CASSLDGSADYNSPLHF
TRBJ1-6,TRBV9,TRBD1,NA,TGTGCCAGCAGCGCCCTACAGGGGTCCTATAATTCACCCCTCCACTTT,CASSALQGSYNSPLHF
TRBJ2-7,TRBV5-5,TRBD1,once,TGTGCCAGCAGCCGGGACAGGACGTACGAGCAGTACTTC,CASSRDRTYEQYF
TRBJ2-7,TRBV7-2,TRBD2,NA,TGTGCCAGCAGCTTAGCCGGTCTAGCGGGAGGGCCGAGGGAGCAGTACTTC,CASSLAGLAGGPREQYF
TRBJ1-2,TRBV5-4,TRBD1,NA,TGTGCCAGCAGGCGGGACAGCTATGGCTACACCTTC,CASRRDSYGYTF
TRBJ2-7,TRBV7-2,NA,NA,TGTGCCAGCAGCTTATCGATCTCAGGCGTCTACGAGCAGTACTTC,CASSLSISGVYEQYF
TRBJ1-1,TRBV12-3/TRBV12-4,NA,NA,TGTGCCAGCAGGGGGATTGAAGCTTTCTTT,CASRGIEAFF
TRBJ2-5,TRBV24-1,TRBD2,NA,TGTGCCACCAGTGAGACTAGCGGTTCCGAATTAGAGACCCAGTACTTC,CATSETSGSELETQYF
TRBJ1-2,TRBV28,NA,NA,TGTGCCAGCAGTTTAGCCCGGGTGATACAGGGCTATGGCTACACCTTC,CASSLARVIQGYGYTF
TRBJ2-7,TRBV28,NA,NA,TGTGCCAGCAGTATGACATATTACGAGCAGTACTTC,CASSMTYYEQYF
TRBJ1-2,TRBV28,NA,NA,TGTGCCAGCAGTTTAATCGGTGGGGAAGGACGGGTCCGGGGCTACACCTTC,CASSLIGGEGRVRGYTF
TRBJ2-6,TRBV7-9,NA,NA,TGTGCCAGCAGCTTAGATAGGACAGTGATCTCTGGGGCCAACGTCCTGACTTTC,CASSLDRTVISGANVLTF
TRBJ1-6,TRBV27,NA,NA,TGTGCCAGCTCCGAAAACGGGGGGCCCCTCCACTTT,CASSENGGPLHF
TRBJ1-5,TRBV6-6,TRBD1,NA,TGTGCCAGCAAAAGGGACAGTAATAGCAATCAGCCCCAGCATTTT,CASKRDSNSNQPQHF
TRBJ1-2,TRBV27,TRBD1,NA,TGTGCCAGCAGTCCTTTACAGGGGGCCAACTATGGCTACACCTTC,CASSPLQGANYGYTF
TRBJ1-2,TRBV25-1,NA,NA,TGTGCCAGCAGTGAAACGGGCACCCGCAACTATGGCTACACCTTC,CASSETGTRNYGYTF
TRBJ2-7,TRBV6-5,TRBD1,NA,TGTGCCAGCAGTCGACAGGGCCCGCACGGCGAGCAGTACTTC,CASSRQGPHGEQYF
TRBJ1-4,TRBV7-2,NA,NA,TGTGCCAGCAGCTTAGCCGCAGATGGGGATGAAAAACTGTTTTTT,CASSLAADGDEKLFF
TRBJ1-2,TRBV27,NA,NA,TGTGCCAGCAGTTTTACCGGGAGGGGCTACACCTTC,CASSFTGRGYTF
TRBJ1-3,TRBV6-5,NA,NA,TGTGCCAGCAGTTGGGGGGCCTCTGGAAACACCATATATTTT,CASSWGASGNTIYF
TRBJ2-7,TRBV5-1,NA,NA,TGCGCCAGCAGCGTTATAAGCCACGAGCAGTACTTC,CASSVISHEQYF
TRBJ2-6,TRBV5-6,NA,NA,TGTGCCAGCAGCTTGTGGGGTGGGTCTGGGGCCAACGTCCTGACTTTC,CASSLWGGSGANVLTF
TRBJ1-1,TRBV7-9,NA,once,TGTGCCAGCAGCTTTCAGTGGGCTTATGAAGCTTTCTTT,CASSFQWAYEAFF
TRBJ2-1,TRBV6-6,TRBD1,NA,TGTGCCAGCAGCCAGAAGGCACAGGGGTACAATGAGCAGTTCTTC,CASSQKAQGYNEQFF
TRBJ2-5,TRBV28,TRBD1,NA,TGTGCCAGCAGTAAAACCGGGACAGGGGTCAGAGAGACCCAGTACTTC,CASSKTGTGVRETQYF
TRBJ2-5,TRBV4-1,NA,NA,TGCGCCAGCAGCCGAACTCTAGCGAGCGAAGAGACCCAGTACTTC,CASSRTLASEETQYF